Below are 2 T cell receptor beta chains sequenced from a single sample in a study of cytomegalovirus exposure and HLA in healthy donors. 13 Jbeta primers and 60 Vbeta primers were used for the PCR. Profiled with immunoSEQ multiplex PCR; TCRdb holds only in-frame clones, not every one. The data show approximately 190,000 clones, with over 70% seen just once and less than 4.5% held by the top ten. Sequencing used PBMCs. These receptors were taken from a man in his fifties or sixties in good health and CMV-seronegative.

The chain has TRBV7-9 and TRBJ2-7, with 7 bases fitting TRBD1. The V segment lost 4 bases and the J segment 5 bases; nucleotides outside the gene matches: 8. The CDR3 totals 14 residues. CDR1 is SEHNR and CDR2 is FQNEAQ in the germline V gene (reference sequence). As DNA, the CDR3 is TGTGCCAGCAGCTCCCAGACAGGGCTCCACGAGCAGTACTTC. Its translation: CASSSQTGLHEQYF.

This chain links TRBV4-3 with TRBJ2-2; 7 nucleotides match TRBD2. The germline V gene encodes CDR1 LGHNA and CDR2 YSLEER. The ends lost 1 base at V and 7 bases at J; junction bases unmatched: 6. The CDR3 is 15 residues long. CDR3 sequence reads: CASSQVGGSYGELFF. Written as DNA, the CDR3 is TGCGCCAGCAGCCAAGTCGGGGGGAGCTACGGGGAGCTGTTTTTT.